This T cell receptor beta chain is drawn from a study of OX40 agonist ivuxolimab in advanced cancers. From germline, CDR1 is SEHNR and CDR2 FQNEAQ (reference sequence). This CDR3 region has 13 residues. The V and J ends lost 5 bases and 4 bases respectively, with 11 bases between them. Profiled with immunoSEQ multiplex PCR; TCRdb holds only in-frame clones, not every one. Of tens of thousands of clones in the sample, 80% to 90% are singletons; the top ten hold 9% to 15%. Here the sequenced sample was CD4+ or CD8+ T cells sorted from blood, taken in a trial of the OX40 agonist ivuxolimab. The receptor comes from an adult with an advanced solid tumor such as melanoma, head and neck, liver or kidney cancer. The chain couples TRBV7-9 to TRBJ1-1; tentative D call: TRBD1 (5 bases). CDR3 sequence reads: CASSPPGTTEAFF. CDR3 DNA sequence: TGTGCCAGCAGCCCCCCGGGGACCACTGAAGCTTTCTTT.